This T cell receptor beta chain is from a study of Ad26.COV2.S vaccination and SARS-CoV-2 variants. The method was immunoSEQ multiplex PCR; TCRdb's version includes in-frame clones alone and lacks a portion of them. The table includes around 94,000 clones, roughly 75% detected once. Germline V lookup: CDR1 SGHNT, CDR2 YYREEE (reference sequence). V shed 2 bases and J shed 1 base, with 12 bases lying between them. The CDR3 spans 15 residues. The source material was peripheral blood, sampled after recovery from COVID-19. This clonotype was sampled from a human donor who had recovered from COVID-19. V and J are TRBV5-4 and TRBJ1-1, with D unclear. The CDR3 DNA reads as TGTGCCAGCAGCTTTGGAGGTCAGAGGAACACTGAAGCTTTCTTT. This gives the protein CASSFGGQRNTEAFF. Variable domain in full (rest from reference TRBV5-4 and TRBJ1-1): ETGVTQSPTHLIKTRGQQVTLRCSSQSGHNTVSWYQQALGQGPQFIFQYYREEENGRGNFPPRFSGLQFPNYSSELNVNALELDDSALYLCASSFGGQRNTEAFFGQGTRLTVV.